The clone carrying this T cell receptor beta chain has a handful of counts. Its antigen is unidentified. CDR3 length equals 15 residues. Germline CDR1 MNHEY, CDR2 SVGAGI. V was shortened by 0 bases and J by 4 bases, with 13 bases between the two germline ends. This sample stems from a study of memory CD4+ T cells and cytomegalovirus serostatus. Study background: Of the healthy Belgian adults, 9 or 10 were CMV seropositive and 20 to 30 seronegative. Findings and caveats of the study: Of under 200 reported CMV TCRbeta sequences, around 63 were found in memory CD4+ repertoires. The CMV-associated TCR signature appears largely within the CD4+ memory repertoire.

The protocol was immunoSEQ multiplex PCR, while the TCRdb copy is restricted to in-frame clones and leaves out a portion. The data show tens of thousands of clones, with about 80% seen just once and over 2% held by the top ten. Single viable CD3+CD4+CD8-CD45RO+ cells were sorted as the memory CD4+ T cells. This TCR was sampled from an adult in good health and CMV-seropositive. Source material: memory CD4+ T cells from blood. The chain employs TRBV6-5 and TRBJ2-7, with D possibly TRBD2 on 5 matching bases. CDR3 region: CASSYSFFSGYEQYF. CDR3 nucleotides: TGTGCCAGCAGTTACTCGTTTTTCTCGGGGTACGAGCAGTACTTC.